This is a list of T cell receptor beta chains from one sample in a study of blood T cell repertoires in COVID-19. The assay was immunoSEQ multiplex PCR, and TCRdb's table has in-frame clones only and misses some. The top ten clones hold roughly 8.8% of a sample with 130,000 to 150,000 clones, about four fifths of them seen once. The sample was peripheral blood. The receptors stem from a human donor with acute or convalescent COVID-19. The donor label of this sample is uncertain. CDR3s include the opening cysteine and the closing phenylalanine or tryptophan. D genes are given only for firm matches. Clone size is not always given. Where it is, it says once, few, many or a class for expanded clones.

d_call: NA; j_call: TRBJ1-5; v_call: TRBV6-1; clone_size: NA; cdr3_nt: TGTGCCAGCAGTGAGGGAGGGATAGGGCAGCCCCAGCATTTT; cdr3_aa: CASSEGGIGQPQHF
d_call: TRBD1; j_call: TRBJ2-3; v_call: TRBV5-1; clone_size: NA; cdr3_nt: TGCGCCAGCAGCTGGGACCGACAGGGGGCAGATACGCAGTATTTT; cdr3_aa: CASSWDRQGADTQYF
d_call: NA; j_call: TRBJ1-5; v_call: TRBV6-5; clone_size: NA; cdr3_nt: TGTGCCAGCAATCTAGGAGATCAGCCCCAGCATTTT; cdr3_aa: CASNLGDQPQHF
d_call: TRBD2; j_call: TRBJ2-3; v_call: TRBV7-3; clone_size: NA; cdr3_nt: TGTGCCAGCAAGCAGGGTAGCGGGGGAACAGATACGCAGTATTTT; cdr3_aa: CASKQGSGGTDTQYF
d_call: NA; j_call: TRBJ2-1; v_call: TRBV13; clone_size: NA; cdr3_nt: TGTGCCAGCAGCACCCGGGACTTCTCCTCCTACAATGAGCAGTTCTTC; cdr3_aa: CASSTRDFSSYNEQFF
d_call: NA; j_call: TRBJ1-1; v_call: TRBV20-1; clone_size: few; cdr3_nt: TGCAGTGCCGGGAGCGGGGCTGAAGCTTTCTTT; cdr3_aa: CSAGSGAEAFF
d_call: NA; j_call: TRBJ2-2; v_call: TRBV9; clone_size: few; cdr3_nt: TGTGCCAGCAGCCCGACTGGGGCTTCCCCCGGGGAGCTGTTTTTT; cdr3_aa: CASSPTGASPGELFF
d_call: TRBD1; j_call: TRBJ2-6; v_call: TRBV27; clone_size: NA; cdr3_nt: TGTGCCAGCAGTTTATTAGGGGGCAGGGGACGCTCTGGGGCCAACGTCCTGACTTTC; cdr3_aa: CASSLLGGRGRSGANVLTF
d_call: NA; j_call: TRBJ1-6; v_call: TRBV5-1; clone_size: NA; cdr3_nt: TGCGCCAGCAGCTTGGCCGTAAGCAATTCACCCCTCCACTTT; cdr3_aa: CASSLAVSNSPLHF
d_call: NA; j_call: TRBJ1-5; v_call: TRBV9; clone_size: once; cdr3_nt: TGTGCCAGCAGCGTAGGGCAGGGTCGCAATCAGCCCCAGCATTTT; cdr3_aa: CASSVGQGRNQPQHF
d_call: NA; j_call: TRBJ1-1; v_call: TRBV18; clone_size: NA; cdr3_nt: TGTGCCAGCTCGCCTGACTCGACTGAAGCTTTCTTT; cdr3_aa: CASSPDSTEAFF
d_call: NA; j_call: TRBJ1-1; v_call: TRBV12-3/TRBV12-4; clone_size: once; cdr3_nt: TGTGCCAGCCGAGGGGGGGTTTGGGCGGAAGCTTTCTTT; cdr3_aa: CASRGGVWAEAFF
d_call: TRBD2; j_call: TRBJ2-3; v_call: TRBV24-1; clone_size: NA; cdr3_nt: TGTGCCACCAGTGACCCCAGACTAGCAGCTAGCACAGATACGCAGTATTTT; cdr3_aa: CATSDPRLAASTDTQYF
d_call: TRBD1; j_call: TRBJ1-6; v_call: TRBV6-5; clone_size: NA; cdr3_nt: TGTGCCAGCAGTTACTCGGGACAGACTTATAATTCACCCCTCCACTTT; cdr3_aa: CASSYSGQTYNSPLHF
d_call: NA; j_call: TRBJ2-7; v_call: TRBV19; clone_size: NA; cdr3_nt: TGTGCCAGCTCCCAGGGGGGTTGGACCTACGAGCAGTACTTC; cdr3_aa: CASSQGGWTYEQYF
d_call: NA; j_call: TRBJ2-7; v_call: TRBV9; clone_size: NA; cdr3_nt: TGTGCCAGCAGCGTAGTTGGCACCTCCTACGAGCAGTACTTC; cdr3_aa: CASSVVGTSYEQYF
d_call: NA; j_call: TRBJ1-3; v_call: TRBV6-5; clone_size: NA; cdr3_nt: TGTGCCAGCAGTTACGGAGATATCCTTCGGGGAAACACCATATATTTT; cdr3_aa: CASSYGDILRGNTIYF
d_call: NA; j_call: TRBJ2-3; v_call: TRBV19; clone_size: NA; cdr3_nt: TGTGCCAGTAGTTCGTGGGGGGTAGATACGCAGTATTTT; cdr3_aa: CASSSWGVDTQYF
d_call: TRBD1; j_call: TRBJ2-7; v_call: TRBV11-3; clone_size: NA; cdr3_nt: TGTGCCAGCAGCCCGTCGGGACAGGGCGAATACGAGCAGTACTTC; cdr3_aa: CASSPSGQGEYEQYF
d_call: TRBD1; j_call: TRBJ1-2; v_call: TRBV19; clone_size: NA; cdr3_nt: TGTGCCAGTAGTACGGGACAGAGCTATGGCTACACCTTC; cdr3_aa: CASSTGQSYGYTF
d_call: TRBD1; j_call: TRBJ1-5; v_call: TRBV27; clone_size: NA; cdr3_nt: TGTGCCAGCAGTTGGGACAGGGGCGTGGGCAATCAGCCCCAGCATTTT; cdr3_aa: CASSWDRGVGNQPQHF
d_call: TRBD2; j_call: TRBJ2-1; v_call: TRBV7-6; clone_size: few; cdr3_nt: TGTGCCAGCAGCTTAGTTTTAGCGGGGAGCTACAATGAGCAGTTCTTC; cdr3_aa: CASSLVLAGSYNEQFF
d_call: NA; j_call: TRBJ2-3; v_call: TRBV7-9; clone_size: NA; cdr3_nt: TGTGCCAGCAGCTTATGGGTCGAGGAGTTGGATACGCAGTATTTT; cdr3_aa: CASSLWVEELDTQYF
d_call: TRBD1; j_call: TRBJ2-2; v_call: TRBV29-1; clone_size: few; cdr3_nt: TGCAGCGTTGACGCTGGACAGGACGCCACCGGGGAGCTGTTTTTT; cdr3_aa: CSVDAGQDATGELFF
d_call: NA; j_call: TRBJ1-2; v_call: TRBV19; clone_size: NA; cdr3_nt: TGTGCCAGCACCGGGGGGGACTATGGCTACACCTTC; cdr3_aa: CASTGGDYGYTF
d_call: NA; j_call: TRBJ2-3; v_call: TRBV19; clone_size: NA; cdr3_nt: TGTGCCAGTAGTATTTCAGGCAGGGCCACAGATACGCAGTATTTT; cdr3_aa: CASSISGRATDTQYF
d_call: TRBD1; j_call: TRBJ1-2; v_call: TRBV3-1/TRBV3-2; clone_size: NA; cdr3_nt: TGTGCCAGCAGCCGTACTTCCGGGACAGGGGGAGATGGCTACACCTTC; cdr3_aa: CASSRTSGTGGDGYTF
d_call: NA; j_call: TRBJ1-3; v_call: TRBV2; clone_size: NA; cdr3_nt: TGTGCCAGCAGTCCGACAGGTTCAGGAAACACCATATATTTT; cdr3_aa: CASSPTGSGNTIYF
d_call: NA; j_call: TRBJ2-7; v_call: TRBV27; clone_size: NA; cdr3_nt: TGTGCCAGCAGTTTACGGCCTAGGGGGTACTACGAGCAGTACTTC; cdr3_aa: CASSLRPRGYYEQYF
d_call: NA; j_call: TRBJ1-2; v_call: TRBV27; clone_size: NA; cdr3_nt: TGTGCCAGCACGTCTATTGGGAGAGACTATGGCTACACCTTC; cdr3_aa: CASTSIGRDYGYTF
d_call: NA; j_call: TRBJ1-3; v_call: TRBV2; clone_size: NA; cdr3_nt: TGTGCCAGCAGTGAACAAGCAACAGTTCGTGGAAACACCATATATTTT; cdr3_aa: CASSEQATVRGNTIYF
d_call: NA; j_call: TRBJ1-6; v_call: TRBV19; clone_size: NA; cdr3_nt: TGTGCCAGTAGTCGACAGGCTGATTCACCCCTCCACTTT; cdr3_aa: CASSRQADSPLHF